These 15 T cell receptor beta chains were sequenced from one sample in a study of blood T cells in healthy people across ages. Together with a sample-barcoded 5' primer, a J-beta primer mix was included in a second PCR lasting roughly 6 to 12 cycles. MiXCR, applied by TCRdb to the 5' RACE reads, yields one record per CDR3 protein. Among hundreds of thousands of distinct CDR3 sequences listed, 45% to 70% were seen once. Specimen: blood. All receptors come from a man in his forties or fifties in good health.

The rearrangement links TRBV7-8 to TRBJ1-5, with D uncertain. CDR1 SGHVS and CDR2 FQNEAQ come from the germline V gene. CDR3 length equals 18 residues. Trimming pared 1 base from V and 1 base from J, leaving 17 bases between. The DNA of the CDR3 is TGTGCCAGCAGCTTAGGGTTCGCGGGGTATGGCAGCAATCAGCCCCAGCATTTT. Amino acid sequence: CASSLGFAGYGSNQPQHF.

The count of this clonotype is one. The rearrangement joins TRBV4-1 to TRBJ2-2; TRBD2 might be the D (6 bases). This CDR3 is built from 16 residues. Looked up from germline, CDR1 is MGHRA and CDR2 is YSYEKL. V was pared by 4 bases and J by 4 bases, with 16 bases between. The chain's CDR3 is CASSPGGFPGTGELFF. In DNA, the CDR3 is TGCGCCAGCAGCCCTGGAGGGTTCCCGGGCACCGGGGAGCTGTTTTTT.

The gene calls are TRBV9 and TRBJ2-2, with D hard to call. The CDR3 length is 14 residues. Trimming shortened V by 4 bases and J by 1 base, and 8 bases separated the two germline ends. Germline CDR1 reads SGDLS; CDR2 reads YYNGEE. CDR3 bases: TGTGCCAGCAGCCCTGATGGGAACACCGGGGAGCTGTTTTTT. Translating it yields CASSPDGNTGELFF.

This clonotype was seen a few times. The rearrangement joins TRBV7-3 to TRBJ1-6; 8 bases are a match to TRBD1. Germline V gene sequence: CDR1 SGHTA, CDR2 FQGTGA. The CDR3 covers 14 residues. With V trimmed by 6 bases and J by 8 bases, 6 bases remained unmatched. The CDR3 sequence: CASRATGEYSPLHF. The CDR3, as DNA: TGTGCCAGCAGGGCGACAGGGGAGTATTCACCCCTCCACTTT. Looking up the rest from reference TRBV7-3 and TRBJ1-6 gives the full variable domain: GAGVSQTPSNKVTEKGKYVELRCDPISGHTALYWYRQSLGQGPEFLIYFQGTGAADDSGLPNDRFFAVRPEGSVSTLKIQRTERGDSAVYLCASRATGEYSPLHFGNGTRLTVT.

DNA of the CDR3: TGTGCCAGCAGCGTACTGGACCTATGGGGCGAGCAGTACTTC. It is translated as CASSVLDLWGEQYF. The chain is built from TRBV9 and TRBJ2-5; D is uncertain. The assigned J gene may be wrong: the sequence end matches TRBJ2-7 better. The CDR3 runs to 14 residues. Germline V gene sequence: CDR1 SGDLS, CDR2 YYNGEE.

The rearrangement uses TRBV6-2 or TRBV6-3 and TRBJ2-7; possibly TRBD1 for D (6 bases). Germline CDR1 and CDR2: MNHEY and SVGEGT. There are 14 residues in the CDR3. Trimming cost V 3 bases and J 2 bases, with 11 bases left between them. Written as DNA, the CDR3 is TGTGCCAGCAGTTATCCGGACAGTCCCTACGAGCAGTACTTC. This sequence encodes CASSYPDSPYEQYF.

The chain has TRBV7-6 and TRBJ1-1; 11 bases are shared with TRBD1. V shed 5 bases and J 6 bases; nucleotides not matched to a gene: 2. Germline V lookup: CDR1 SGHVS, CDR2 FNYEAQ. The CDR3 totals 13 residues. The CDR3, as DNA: TGTGCCAGCAGCGGGGGACAGGGGGCTGAAGCTTTCTTT. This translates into CASSGGQGAEAFF.

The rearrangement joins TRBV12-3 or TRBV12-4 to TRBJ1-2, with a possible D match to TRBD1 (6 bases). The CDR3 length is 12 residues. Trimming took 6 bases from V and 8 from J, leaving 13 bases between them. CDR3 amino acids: CASSLYREGYTF. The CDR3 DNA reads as TGTGCCAGCAGCCTTTACAGGGAGGGCTACACCTTC.

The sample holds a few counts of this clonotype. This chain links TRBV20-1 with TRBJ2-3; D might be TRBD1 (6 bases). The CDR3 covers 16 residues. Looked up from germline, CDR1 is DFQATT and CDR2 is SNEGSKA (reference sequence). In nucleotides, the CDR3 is TGCAGGGCCCAGGGGCAGGTTTTGGGGCGCGCAGATACGCAGTATTTT. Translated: CRAQGQVLGRADTQYF.

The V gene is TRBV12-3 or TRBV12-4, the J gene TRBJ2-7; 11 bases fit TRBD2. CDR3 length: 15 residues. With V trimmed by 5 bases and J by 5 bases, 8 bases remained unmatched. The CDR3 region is CASSISGRASHEQYF. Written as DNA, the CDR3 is TGTGCCAGCAGTATTAGCGGGAGGGCATCCCACGAGCAGTACTTC.

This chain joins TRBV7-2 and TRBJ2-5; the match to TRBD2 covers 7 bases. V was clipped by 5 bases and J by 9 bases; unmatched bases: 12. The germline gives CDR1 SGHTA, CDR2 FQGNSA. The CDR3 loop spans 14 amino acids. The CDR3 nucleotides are TGTGCCAGCAGCACCCGGACGAGAGGGAGGGCCCAGTACTTC. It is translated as CASSTRTRGRAQYF.

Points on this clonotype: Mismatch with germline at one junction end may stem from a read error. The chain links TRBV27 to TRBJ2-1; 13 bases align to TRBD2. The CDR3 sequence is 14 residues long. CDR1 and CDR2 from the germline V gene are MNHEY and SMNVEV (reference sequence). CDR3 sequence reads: CVSSLGLAGDEQFF. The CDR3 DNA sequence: TGTGTCAGCAGTTTAGGACTAGCGGGAGATGAGCAGTTCTTC.

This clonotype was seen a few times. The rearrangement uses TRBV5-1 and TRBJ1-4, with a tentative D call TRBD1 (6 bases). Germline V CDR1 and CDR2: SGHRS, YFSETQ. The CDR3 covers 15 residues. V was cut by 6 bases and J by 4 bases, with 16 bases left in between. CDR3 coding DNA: TGCGCCAGCACCCAGACAGGCTATCTTAATGAAAAACTGTTTTTT. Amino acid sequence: CASTQTGYLNEKLFF.

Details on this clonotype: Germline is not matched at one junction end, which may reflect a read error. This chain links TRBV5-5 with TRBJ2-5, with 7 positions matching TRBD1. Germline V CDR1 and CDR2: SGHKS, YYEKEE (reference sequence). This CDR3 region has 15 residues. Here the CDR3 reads CASSLAQGIVETLYF. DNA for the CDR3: TGTGCCAGCAGCTTGGCACAGGGGATTGTAGAGACCCTGTACTTC.

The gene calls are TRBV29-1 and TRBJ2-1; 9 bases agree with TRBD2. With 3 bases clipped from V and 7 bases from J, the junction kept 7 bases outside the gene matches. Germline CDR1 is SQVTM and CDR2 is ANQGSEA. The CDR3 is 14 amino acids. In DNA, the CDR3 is TGCAGCGTTGACGCTAGCGGGGCCTCTAATGAGCAGTTCTTC. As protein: CSVDASGASNEQFF.